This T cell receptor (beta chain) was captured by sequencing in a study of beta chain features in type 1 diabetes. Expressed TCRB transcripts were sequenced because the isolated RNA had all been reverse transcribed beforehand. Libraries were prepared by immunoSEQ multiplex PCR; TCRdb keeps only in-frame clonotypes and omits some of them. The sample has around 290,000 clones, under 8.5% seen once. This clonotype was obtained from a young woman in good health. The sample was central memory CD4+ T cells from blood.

In DNA, the CDR3 is TGTGCCAGCAGCCTAGGGGTTACGCAGTATTTT. Amino acid sequence: CASSLGVTQYF. The chain is built from TRBV5-6 and TRBJ2-3, with a tentative D call TRBD1 (5 bases). The CDR3 extends over 11 amino acids. Trimming pared 4 bases from V and 8 bases from J, leaving 8 bases between. The germline V gene has CDR1 SGHDT and CDR2 YYEEEE.